Sequencing of this TCR beta chain was carried out in a study of T cell changes during pregnancy in multiple sclerosis. The method was immunoSEQ multiplex PCR; TCRdb's version includes in-frame clones alone and lacks a portion of them. The repertoire consists of some 40,000 clones, with 94% occurring once and the leading ten covering around 0.37%. CDR3 length: 15 amino acids. Trimming removed 0 bases from V and 4 bases from J, with 10 bases in between. Germline V lookup: CDR1 SGHTA, CDR2 FQGNSA. The sequence came from a female donor with multiple sclerosis, enrolled in a pregnancy study. V gene TRBV7-2 combines with J gene TRBJ1-5, with D hard to call. The source was CD4+ T cells from peripheral blood mononuclear cells, collected in the second trimester of pregnancy. CDR3 region: CASSLARAGNQPQHF. The CDR3 bases are TGTGCCAGCAGCTTAGCGAGGGCGGGTAATCAGCCCCAGCATTTT.